This TCR beta chain is from a study of cytomegalovirus exposure and HLA in healthy donors. 13 Jbeta primers and 60 Vbeta primers were used for the PCR. The repertoire was sequenced with immunoSEQ multiplex PCR; TCRdb's copy has only in-frame clones and lacks some. The sample holds 120,000 to 150,000 clones, 80% seen once. Points from the study as a whole: In vitro experiments confirmed that a few CMV-associated chains were specific for CMV antigens. Associated with cytomegalovirus, according to the listing, were fewer than 200 TCR beta chains. Common viral pathogens were later found to be apparently linked to several of the most significant clusters.

With 0 bases removed from V and 1 base from J, the gap between germline ends came to 9 bases. This CDR3 has 15 residues. Germline CDR1 reads MNHNY; CDR2 reads SVGAGI (reference sequence). To note about this clone: Its target is unknown.

The TCR originated in a young woman in good health and CMV-seronegative. The chain carries TRBV6-6 and TRBJ1-1; D is perhaps TRBD1 (5 bases). Material for sequencing was PBMCs. The CDR3 sequence is CASSYSGGGNTEAFF. CDR3 nucleotide sequence: TGTGCCAGCAGTTACTCGGGGGGTGGGAACACTGAAGCTTTCTTT.